The 30 T cell receptor beta chains in this list originate from one sample, sequenced in a study of T cells in Graves' hyperthyroidism and ophthalmopathy. TCR beta CDR3 regions were amplified from RNA. Using the HTBI primer set, a first-round RT-PCR was run on the TCR CDR3. Using its own MiXCR run on the multiplex PCR reads, TCRdb lists one record per CDR3 protein. Among some 270,000 distinct CDR3 sequences, about 25% were seen once, and the ten largest hold roughly 35%. Material: blood. These receptors originate from a woman aged 40 to 55 with Graves' ophthalmopathy.

This clonotype was detected ten times or more. The chain links TRBV12-5 to TRBJ2-5, with TRBD1 identical over 10 bases. Looked up from germline, CDR1 is LGHNT and CDR2 is FRNRAP. J lost 5 bases, V lost 2 bases, and 17 bases had no gene match. The CDR3 loop spans 19 amino acids. DNA for the CDR3: TGTGCTAGTGGTTTGTCCTCGGGACAGGGGACTAGTCTTAAGGAGACCCAGTACTTC. Protein sequence: CASGLSSGQGTSLKETQYF.

This clonotype was found many times. J is TRBJ2-2 and V is TRBV7-6, with 9 positions matching TRBD1. The CDR3 is 16 residues long. V shed 5 bases and J 4 bases; nucleotides not matched to a gene: 8. In germline, CDR1 is SGHVS, CDR2 FNYEAQ. The CDR3 loop is CASSATGTGITGELFF. The CDR3 nucleotides are TGTGCCAGCAGCGCCACCGGGACAGGGATCACCGGGGAGCTGTTTTTT.

This clonotype has ten or more counts. The V gene is TRBV9, the J gene TRBJ2-2; unclear D gene. CDR3 size: 15 residues. CDR1 is SGDLS and CDR2 is YYNGEE in the germline V gene. V lost 0 bases and J lost 2, with 8 bases in between. The CDR3 DNA reads as TGTGCCAGCAGCGTAGTAAATGGCAACACCGGGGAGCTGTTTTTT. Translated: CASSVVNGNTGELFF.

This clonotype was picked up many times. This sequence joins TRBV13 and TRBJ2-5, with 7 bases matching TRBD2. Unmatched junction bases numbered 5, after V lost 3 bases and J lost 4 bases. The CDR3 contains 14 residues. CDR1 is PRHDT, CDR2 FYEKMQ, per germline (reference sequence). The CDR3 nucleotides are TGTGCCAGCAGCTTCCCTCCGGGGGGAGAGACCCAGTACTTC. Its translation: CASSFPPGGETQYF. The whole variable domain, filled in from reference TRBV13 and TRBJ2-5, reads AAGVIQSPRHLIKEKRETATLKCYPIPRHDTVYWYQQGPGQDPQFLISFYEKMQSDKGSIPDRFSAQQFSDYHSELNMSSLELGDSALYFCASSFPPGGETQYFGPGTRLLVL.

This clonotype showed up many times. The chain is built from TRBV7-6 and TRBJ2-5; 9 positions match TRBD1. Trimming at V came to 1 base and at J to 5 bases, leaving 11 bases not matched to a gene. CDR1 and CDR2 (germline): SGHVS, FNYEAQ. The CDR3 runs 17 residues. The CDR3 nucleotides read TGTGCCAGCAGCTTAGTTCCCGGGACAGGGTCGTTGGAGACCCAGTACTTC. Translated: CASSLVPGTGSLETQYF. The full variable domain, with the rest looked up from reference TRBV7-6 and TRBJ2-5, is GAGVSQSPRYKVTKRGQDVALRCDPISGHVSLYWYRQALGQGPEFLTYFNYEAQQDKSGLPNDRFSAERPEGSISTLTIQRTEQRDSAMYRCASSLVPGTGSLETQYFGPGTRLLVL.

The table lists this clonotype with many counts. The rearrangement uses TRBV29-1 and TRBJ2-5; 11 bases are a match to TRBD2. V dropped 5 bases and J dropped 2; count of bases not matched to a gene: 10. The CDR3 covers 16 residues. CDR1 is SQVTM, CDR2 ANQGSEA, per germline. This CDR3 reads CSVPPGLADPQETQYF. The CDR3 bases are TGCAGCGTTCCTCCGGGACTAGCGGACCCTCAAGAGACCCAGTACTTC.

This clonotype was detected many times. The rearrangement uses TRBV5-1 and TRBJ1-5, with unresolved D. CDR1 is SGHRS and CDR2 is YFSETQ in the germline V gene. The V gene lost 5 bases and the J gene lost 4 bases, with 10 bases spanning the gap. The CDR3 has 13 amino acids. CDR3 nucleotide sequence: TGCGCCAGCAGTGGAGGGTTGAATCAGCCCCAGCATTTT. It translates to CASSGGLNQPQHF.

This clonotype was seen at least ten times. A junction end diverges from the germline sequence, so it may reflect a read error. The chain links TRBV7-7 to TRBJ2-5; 8 bases match TRBD2. The CDR3 covers 16 residues. Looked up from germline, CDR1 is SSHAT and CDR2 is FNYEAQ (reference sequence). CDR3 nucleotide sequence: TGTGCTAGCAGCTTAGGTGTCGGAATGGCGGGAGGATCCCAGTACTTC. Its translation is CASSLGVGMAGGSQYF.

This clonotype has just one count. The V gene is TRBV6-1, the J gene TRBJ1-2, with 8 bases that match TRBD1. Losses at the gene ends were 6 bases for V and 1 base for J; bases not matched to a gene: 10. Germline CDR1 reads MNHNS; CDR2 reads SASEGT. The CDR3 has 16 amino acids. The CDR3 reads CASSPGQATFNYGYTF. CDR3 nucleotides: TGTGCCAGCAGCCCGGGACAGGCGACCTTTAACTATGGCTACACCTTC.

There are many counts of this clonotype. The rearrangement joins TRBV2 to TRBJ1-1; no firm D call. The V end was cut by 1 base, the J end by 7 bases, with 1 base between. Per germline, CDR1 SNHLY and CDR2 FYNNEI. The CDR3 has 10 amino acids. CDR3 in DNA: TGTGCCAGCAGTGAAGATGAAGCTTTCTTT. It specifies CASSEDEAFF.

Many counts were recorded for this clonotype. V is TRBV19 and J is TRBJ1-1, with D perhaps TRBD1 (6 bases). Trimming left V 2 bases short and J 5 bases short, with 9 bases between. The CDR3 runs 13 residues. The V gene's germline CDR1 is LNHDA and CDR2 SQIVND (reference sequence). The CDR3 reads CASSIIGGTEAFF. In DNA, the CDR3 is TGTGCCAGTAGTATAATAGGGGGAACTGAAGCTTTCTTT. Full variable domain (remainder filled in from reference TRBV19 and TRBJ1-1): DGGITQSPKYLFRKEGQNVTLSCEQNLNHDAMYWYRQDPGQGLRLIYYSQIVNDFQKGDIAEGYSVSREKKESFPLTVTSAQKNPTAFYLCASSIIGGTEAFFGQGTRLTVV.

This clonotype occurred many times. CDR3 sequence: CASSPLKSYEQYF. For the CDR3, the DNA is TGTGCCAGCAGCCCCCTTAAAAGCTACGAGCAGTACTTC. J is TRBJ2-7 and V is TRBV3-1; D not resolved. CDR1 and CDR2 from the germline V gene are LGHDT and YNNKEL (reference sequence). The CDR3 is 13 amino acids. Trimming shortened V by 4 bases and J by 3 bases, and 10 bases separated the two germline ends.

This clonotype was detected ten times or more. The chain employs TRBV5-1 and TRBJ1-2; D is uncertain. Germline CDR1 reads SGHRS; CDR2 reads YFSETQ. The CDR3 spans 15 residues. V was clipped by 0 bases and J by 6 bases, with 15 bases between them. CDR3 in amino acids: CASSLDPTRIDGYTF. CDR3 bases: TGCGCCAGCAGCTTGGACCCGACTCGGATAGATGGCTACACCTTC.

This clonotype was seen ten or more times. The V and J genes are TRBV30 and TRBJ2-2; 8 positions agree with TRBD1. The CDR3 totals 15 residues. Trimming cost V 1 base and J 1 base; bases outside gene matches: 2. Germline V CDR1 and CDR2: GTSNPN, SVGIG (reference sequence). The CDR3 DNA sequence: TGTGCCTGGAGTGGGGGGACAGGGAACACCGGGGAGCTGTTTTTT. Its translation: CAWSGGTGNTGELFF.

This clonotype has only a few counts. This may arise from a read error, as a much more abundant clone is one base away. The chain carries TRBV30 and TRBJ1-1; D unresolved. V lost 5 bases, J lost 6 bases, and 13 bases lay in between. CDR3 length equals 12 residues. The germline gives CDR1 GTSNPN, CDR2 SVGIG (reference sequence). The CDR3 loop reads CAWDTDNSEAFF. The CDR3 region has the DNA TGTGCCTGGGATACAGATAACTCTGAAGCTTTCTTT.

This clonotype was found many times. The chain carries TRBV20-1 and TRBJ1-2, with 8 bases identical to TRBD1. CDR3 size: 13 residues. Germline V gene sequence: CDR1 DFQATT, CDR2 SNEGSKA (reference sequence). The trim removed 4 bases at V and 6 bases at J, leaving 7 bases unmatched. The CDR3 region is CSANVRGHDGYTF. The CDR3 bases are TGCAGTGCTAATGTCAGGGGGCACGATGGCTACACCTTC.

There are many counts of this clonotype. The rearrangement joins TRBV20-1 to TRBJ2-7, with 10 bases lining up with TRBD2. V trimming: 7 bases; J trimming: 7 bases; junction bases outside the gene matches: 4. CDR1 DFQATT and CDR2 SNEGSKA come from the germline V gene (reference sequence). The CDR3 contains 11 residues. The CDR3 reads CSGLAGVEQYF. The CDR3 nucleotides read TGCAGTGGGCTAGCGGGAGTTGAGCAGTACTTC.

This clonotype was recorded at least ten times. This chain's CDR3 is CASSDRLTGLAEQYF. The CDR3 nucleotides are TGTGCCAGCAGTGATAGACTGACAGGTTTGGCCGAGCAGTACTTC. The chain employs TRBV6-1 and TRBJ2-7, with D tentatively TRBD1 (6 bases). Trimming removed 3 bases from V and 6 bases from J, with 18 bases in between. The germline gives CDR1 MNHNS, CDR2 SASEGT. The CDR3 spans 15 residues.

The chain has TRBV12-3 or TRBV12-4 and TRBJ2-1; 7 positions agree with TRBD2. The CDR3 consists of 15 residues. V lost 3 bases and J lost 3; bases outside the gene matches: 5. CDR3 sequence (DNA): TGTGCCAGCAGTTTGCGGCGGGAGTTCTACAATGAGCAGTTCTTC. Protein sequence: CASSLRREFYNEQFF.

This clonotype was counted ten times or more. CDR3 nucleotide sequence: TGTGCCAGCAGCCCTCAAATCGGCACTGAAGCTTTCTTT. This gives the protein CASSPQIGTEAFF. The chain recombines TRBV7-6 with TRBJ1-1, with unresolved D. Germline lookup yields CDR1 SGHVS and CDR2 FNYEAQ. This CDR3 has 13 amino acids. The V end lost 5 bases, the J end lost 4 bases, and 11 bases lay between the germline ends. Together with reference TRBV7-6 and TRBJ1-1, the CDR3 gives the full variable domain: GAGVSQSPRYKVTKRGQDVALRCDPISGHVSLYWYRQALGQGPEFLTYFNYEAQQDKSGLPNDRFSAERPEGSISTLTIQRTEQRDSAMYRCASSPQIGTEAFFGQGTRLTVV.

This clonotype has ten or more counts. The chain links TRBV11-2 to TRBJ2-7, with 9 bases fitting TRBD2. Germline V gene data show CDR1 as SGHAT and CDR2 as FQNNGV. Trimming cost V 5 bases and J 3 bases; bases outside gene matches: 2. This CDR3 spans 13 amino acids. The CDR3 DNA sequence: TGTGCCAGCAGCCTAGCGGGGCTCTACGAGCAGTACTTC. Translation gives CASSLAGLYEQYF.

Ten or more counts support this clonotype. A much larger clone differs from this one at a single base, so this may be a read error. This chain uses TRBV28 with TRBJ2-5; no clear D. Germline loops: CDR1 MDHEN, CDR2 SYDVKM. This CDR3 is 12 amino acids long. The CDR3 is CASRYRGEAQYF. For the CDR3, the DNA is TGTGCCAGCAGATATCGTGGAGAGGCCCAGTACTTC.

This clonotype showed up many times. The rearrangement joins TRBV7-8 to TRBJ2-7, with 8 bases lining up with TRBD2. The V segment lost 5 bases and the J segment 0 bases; nucleotides outside the gene matches: 12. CDR1 SGHVS and CDR2 FQNEAQ come from the germline V gene. CDR3 size: 17 residues. The CDR3 DNA sequence: TGTGCCAGCAGCCAAGGGGGTAGCGGGACACTCTCCTACGAGCAGTACTTC. It is translated as CASSQGGSGTLSYEQYF.

Ten or more counts support this clonotype. The chain combines TRBV20-1 with TRBJ1-3; TRBD1 is a possible D gene (5 bases). The germline gives CDR1 DFQATT, CDR2 SNEGSKA (reference sequence). Deletions cut 4 bases from V and 0 bases from J, with 13 bases between. The length of the CDR3 is 15 residues. CDR3 sequence (DNA): TGCAGTGCTACCCTGTCAGGGACCTCTGGAAACACCATATATTTT. Protein sequence: CSATLSGTSGNTIYF.

This clonotype was detected ten times or more. The genes are TRBV30 and TRBJ2-7; TRBD2 matches 7 bases. Trimming cost V 1 base and J 7 bases; bases outside gene matches: 4. This CDR3 is built from 12 residues. CDR1 and CDR2 from the germline V gene are GTSNPN and SVGIG (reference sequence). CDR3 in DNA: TGTGCCTGGAGTGGACTAGCCCGGGAGCAGTACTTC. The encoded protein is CAWSGLAREQYF.

This clonotype was counted at least ten times. DNA of the CDR3: TGTGCCAGCAGCCAAGATGGGCGATGGGAGACCCAGTACTTC. The encoded protein is CASSQDGRWETQYF. V gene TRBV4-2 combines with J gene TRBJ2-5; D uncertain. CDR1 and CDR2 (germline): LGHNA, YNFKEQ. The CDR3 sequence is 14 residues long. The V end lost 0 bases, the J end lost 5 bases, and 10 bases lay between the germline ends.

In its sample, this clonotype was seen many times. The CDR3 region is CASTSRDRVMNTEAFF. The CDR3 DNA is TGTGCCAGCACCTCCCGGGACAGGGTTATGAACACTGAAGCTTTCTTT. This chain links TRBV12-3 or TRBV12-4 with TRBJ1-1; TRBD1 agrees at 9 bases. There are 16 residues in the CDR3. The J segment lost 0 bases and the V segment lost 7 bases, leaving 9 bases of the junction unmatched.

This clonotype has a count of ten or more. The chain links TRBV6-1 to TRBJ2-7; 9 bases agree with TRBD1. With 5 bases clipped from V and 2 bases from J, the junction kept 4 bases outside the gene matches. Germline values: CDR1 MNHNS, CDR2 SASEGT. The CDR3 contains 14 residues. The CDR3 nucleotides read TGTGCCAGCAGTCCGGACAGGGGTCCCTACGAGCAGTACTTC. Residues: CASSPDRGPYEQYF.

This clonotype was detected many times. The gene calls are TRBV28 and TRBJ1-2; a weak D match, TRBD1 (5 bases). Germline V gene lookup returns CDR1 MDHEN and CDR2 SYDVKM. V dropped 5 bases and J dropped 8 bases, with 15 bases sitting between them. CDR3 length equals 13 residues. The DNA of the CDR3 is TGTGCCAGCAGTACCTCCCAGGGCCGGGGCTACACCTTC. It translates to CASSTSQGRGYTF.

This clonotype was recorded at least ten times. A much larger clonotype is one base distant, so this may be a read error. The chain has TRBV12-3 or TRBV12-4 and TRBJ1-1, with 7 bases that match TRBD1. This CDR3 comprises 14 residues. CDR3 DNA: TGTGCCAGCAGTCCACAGGGGTCGAACACTGAAACTTTCTTT. This encodes CASSPQGSNTETFF.